The TCR beta chain described here comes from a study of blood T cell repertoires in COVID-19. Participants came from roughly 23 US areas, aged roughly 18 to 95 years. The method was immunoSEQ multiplex PCR; TCRdb's version includes in-frame clones alone and lacks a portion of them. The data contain about 270,000 clones, 88% of them singletons. V was clipped by 5 bases and J by 3 bases, with 4 bases between them. CDR3 length: 12 amino acids. The germline gives CDR1 KGHSH, CDR2 LQKENI. The specimen was PBMCs or T cells enriched from blood (not recorded which). This TCR came from a woman aged 45 to 65 who had recovered from COVID-19. The chain links TRBV18 to TRBJ2-2, with D uncertain. Here the CDR3 reads CASSSYTGELFF. CDR3 in DNA: TGTGCCAGCTCATCCTACACCGGGGAGCTGTTTTTT.